This is a list of T cell receptor beta chains from one sample in a study of beta chain features in type 1 diabetes. This table comes from immunoSEQ multiplex PCR, and its TCRdb copy is limited to in-frame clones, with some not included. This sample carries over 700,000 clones, roughly a sixth of them seen once, and the ten largest clones take 0.02% to 0.03%. The source material was naive CD4+ T cells from blood. The receptor set was obtained from a woman in her late teens or twenties in good health. The CDR3 runs from the conserved cysteine through the conserved F or W. The order of the fields is V gene, clone size, J gene, D gene, CDR3 protein, CDR3 DNA. D genes are given only for firm matches. Rows give clone size only sometimes, using once, few, many, or a class for an expanded clone.

v_call: TRBV5-4
clone_size: NA
j_call: TRBJ2-1
d_call: NA
cdr3_aa: CATTTGTGSFGEQFF
cdr3_nt: TGTGCCACAACTACCGGGACGGGCAGTTTTGGTGAGCAGTTCTTC

v_call: TRBV2
clone_size: NA
j_call: TRBJ2-5
d_call: NA
cdr3_aa: CAGHRARETQYF
cdr3_nt: TGTGCCGGGCACAGGGCTCGAGAGACCCAGTACTTC

v_call: TRBV7-2
clone_size: few
j_call: TRBJ2-5
d_call: NA
cdr3_aa: CASSPPGLQETQYF
cdr3_nt: TGTGCCAGCAGCCCTCCAGGCCTCCAAGAGACCCAGTACTTC

v_call: TRBV10-3
clone_size: many
j_call: TRBJ2-7
d_call: NA
cdr3_aa: CAITEGYEQYF
cdr3_nt: TGTGCCATCACCGAGGGCTACGAGCAGTACTTC

v_call: TRBV4-2
clone_size: NA
j_call: TRBJ2-7
d_call: NA
cdr3_aa: CASRHGAGHSYEQYF
cdr3_nt: TGTGCCAGCAGGCATGGGGCGGGACACTCCTACGAGCAGTACTTC

v_call: TRBV4-3
clone_size: once
j_call: TRBJ1-2
d_call: TRBD1
cdr3_aa: CASSQRTGSNYGYTF
cdr3_nt: TGCGCCAGCAGCCAACGGACAGGGTCTAACTATGGCTACACCTTC

v_call: TRBV27
clone_size: NA
j_call: TRBJ2-1
d_call: TRBD2
cdr3_aa: CASSFGGGSYNEQFF
cdr3_nt: TGTGCCAGCAGTTTTGGCGGGGGGTCCTACAATGAGCAGTTCTTC

v_call: TRBV28
clone_size: NA
j_call: TRBJ2-7
d_call: TRBD1
cdr3_aa: CASSLALDRVHEQYF
cdr3_nt: TGTGCCAGCAGTTTGGCCCTGGACAGGGTCCACGAGCAGTACTTC

v_call: TRBV29-1
clone_size: NA
j_call: TRBJ2-5
d_call: NA
cdr3_aa: CSVRGPQETQYF
cdr3_nt: TGCAGCGTCAGAGGGCCCCAAGAGACCCAGTACTTC

v_call: TRBV7-8
clone_size: NA
j_call: TRBJ2-1
d_call: NA
cdr3_aa: CASSLTEGFSDEQFF
cdr3_nt: TGTGCCAGCAGCTTGACAGAAGGGTTTAGCGATGAGCAGTTCTTC

v_call: TRBV7-9
clone_size: NA
j_call: TRBJ1-2
d_call: NA
cdr3_aa: CASSLDLLSTGYTF
cdr3_nt: TGTGCCAGCAGCTTAGACCTACTCTCGACTGGCTACACCTTC

v_call: TRBV19
clone_size: few
j_call: TRBJ2-2
d_call: NA
cdr3_aa: CASSIEFRMGTGELFF
cdr3_nt: TGTGCCAGTAGTATAGAATTTCGTATGGGCACCGGGGAGCTGTTTTTT

v_call: TRBV15
clone_size: NA
j_call: TRBJ2-1
d_call: NA
cdr3_aa: CATSSGGSWYNEQFF
cdr3_nt: TGTGCCACCAGCAGTGGTGGGAGTTGGTACAATGAGCAGTTCTTC

v_call: TRBV7-9
clone_size: few
j_call: TRBJ2-1
d_call: NA
cdr3_aa: CASSLALVPNEQFF
cdr3_nt: TGTGCCAGCAGCTTAGCGCTAGTCCCCAATGAGCAGTTCTTC

v_call: TRBV10-3
clone_size: NA
j_call: TRBJ2-7
d_call: TRBD1
cdr3_aa: CAISERDRTSYEQYF
cdr3_nt: TGTGCCATCAGTGAGCGGGACAGAACCTCCTACGAGCAGTACTTC

v_call: TRBV7-2
clone_size: NA
j_call: TRBJ1-4
d_call: NA
cdr3_aa: CASGVRKNEKLFF
cdr3_nt: TGTGCCAGCGGGGTCCGTAAGAATGAAAAACTGTTTTTT

v_call: TRBV10-3
clone_size: few
j_call: TRBJ2-7
d_call: NA
cdr3_aa: CAISEGREGYEQYF
cdr3_nt: TGTGCCATCAGTGAGGGCAGGGAAGGGTACGAGCAGTACTTC

v_call: TRBV19
clone_size: NA
j_call: TRBJ1-2
d_call: TRBD1
cdr3_aa: CASSDGTVYGYTF
cdr3_nt: TGTGCCAGTAGTGATGGGACAGTCTATGGCTACACCTTC

v_call: TRBV28
clone_size: NA
j_call: TRBJ2-7
d_call: NA
cdr3_aa: CASSLAGEYSYEQYF
cdr3_nt: TGTGCCAGCAGCCTGGCTGGGGAGTACTCCTACGAGCAGTACTTC

v_call: TRBV28
clone_size: few
j_call: TRBJ2-5
d_call: NA
cdr3_aa: CASSQETQYF
cdr3_nt: TGTGCCAGCTCCCAAGAGACCCAGTACTTC

v_call: TRBV14
clone_size: few
j_call: TRBJ2-1
d_call: TRBD1
cdr3_aa: CASSPLGQGRINEQFF
cdr3_nt: TGTGCCAGCAGCCCGCTGGGACAGGGAAGGATCAATGAGCAGTTCTTC

v_call: TRBV27
clone_size: NA
j_call: TRBJ2-2
d_call: NA
cdr3_aa: CASSHSPGFGGGLFF
cdr3_nt: TGTGCCAGCAGCCACTCCCCAGGTTTCGGGGGAGGGCTGTTTTTT

v_call: TRBV9
clone_size: few
j_call: TRBJ2-5
d_call: NA
cdr3_aa: CASSVGRPPQETQYF
cdr3_nt: TGTGCCAGCAGCGTAGGACGACCCCCTCAAGAGACCCAGTACTTC

v_call: TRBV20-1
clone_size: few
j_call: TRBJ2-7
d_call: NA
cdr3_aa: CSASLSYEQYF
cdr3_nt: TGCAGTGCTAGCCTATCCTACGAGCAGTACTTC

v_call: TRBV28
clone_size: few
j_call: TRBJ2-3
d_call: TRBD1
cdr3_aa: CASTLGQATDTQYF
cdr3_nt: TGTGCCAGCACCCTGGGACAGGCCACAGATACGCAGTATTTT

v_call: TRBV19
clone_size: few
j_call: TRBJ2-7
d_call: NA
cdr3_aa: CASGPKFSYEQYF
cdr3_nt: TGTGCCAGCGGGCCGAAGTTCTCCTACGAGCAGTACTTC

v_call: TRBV15
clone_size: few
j_call: TRBJ2-5
d_call: NA
cdr3_aa: CATSGDNQETQYF
cdr3_nt: TGTGCCACCAGCGGTGACAACCAAGAGACCCAGTACTTC

v_call: TRBV5-8
clone_size: NA
j_call: TRBJ2-5
d_call: TRBD2
cdr3_aa: CASSLLGLAGLQSQETQYF
cdr3_nt: TGTGCCAGCAGCCTGCTCGGGCTAGCGGGGCTTCAAAGCCAAGAGACCCAGTACTTC

v_call: TRBV5-6
clone_size: NA
j_call: TRBJ2-7
d_call: TRBD2
cdr3_aa: CASSVSPGLGQDYEQYF
cdr3_nt: TGTGCCAGCAGCGTAAGCCCGGGACTAGGGCAAGACTACGAGCAGTACTTC

v_call: TRBV28
clone_size: NA
j_call: TRBJ2-7
d_call: NA
cdr3_aa: CASSSGLGSYEQYF
cdr3_nt: TGTGCCAGCAGTTCCGGTTTAGGCTCCTACGAGCAGTACTTC

v_call: TRBV27
clone_size: NA
j_call: TRBJ2-3
d_call: NA
cdr3_aa: CASSLGSWDTQYF
cdr3_nt: TGTGCCAGCAGTTTAGGGTCGTGGGATACGCAGTATTTT

v_call: TRBV4-3
clone_size: few
j_call: TRBJ1-1
d_call: NA
cdr3_aa: CASSQGGIVGNTEAFF
cdr3_nt: TGCGCCAGCAGCCAAGGGGGGATTGTCGGAAACACTGAAGCTTTCTTT

v_call: TRBV7-2
clone_size: few
j_call: TRBJ2-7
d_call: TRBD2
cdr3_aa: CASSPWTSGSSYEQYF
cdr3_nt: TGTGCCAGCAGCCCGTGGACTAGCGGGAGCTCCTACGAGCAGTACTTC

v_call: TRBV5-1
clone_size: few
j_call: TRBJ1-1
d_call: NA
cdr3_aa: CASSLRRDTEAFF
cdr3_nt: TGCGCCAGCAGCTTGAGGAGGGACACTGAAGCTTTCTTT

v_call: TRBV9
clone_size: NA
j_call: TRBJ2-7
d_call: NA
cdr3_aa: CASSAGLSSYEQYF
cdr3_nt: TGTGCCAGCAGCGCGGGACTCAGCTCGTACGAGCAGTACTTC

v_call: TRBV28
clone_size: NA
j_call: TRBJ1-2
d_call: TRBD1
cdr3_aa: CASGTGPGYTF
cdr3_nt: TGTGCCAGTGGGACAGGGCCTGGCTACACCTTC

v_call: TRBV27
clone_size: few
j_call: TRBJ2-5
d_call: NA
cdr3_aa: CASSPLGVGQETQYF
cdr3_nt: TGTGCCAGCAGCCCCCTCGGCGTAGGGCAAGAGACCCAGTACTTC

v_call: TRBV5-1
clone_size: few
j_call: TRBJ2-1
d_call: NA
cdr3_aa: CASSFLELDNEQFF
cdr3_nt: TGCGCCAGCAGCTTTTTAGAATTGGACAATGAGCAGTTCTTC

v_call: TRBV28
clone_size: few
j_call: TRBJ2-3
d_call: NA
cdr3_aa: CASSLGRVSPDTQYF
cdr3_nt: TGTGCCAGCAGTTTAGGCCGGGTTTCTCCAGATACGCAGTATTTT

v_call: TRBV7-9
clone_size: few
j_call: TRBJ2-7
d_call: NA
cdr3_aa: CASSLYYEQYF
cdr3_nt: TGTGCCAGCAGCTTATACTACGAGCAGTACTTC

v_call: TRBV7-9
clone_size: few
j_call: TRBJ2-2
d_call: NA
cdr3_aa: CASSRDLLTGELFF
cdr3_nt: TGTGCCAGCAGCAGGGACCTCCTTACCGGGGAGCTGTTTTTT

v_call: TRBV5-1
clone_size: few
j_call: TRBJ2-1
d_call: TRBD2
cdr3_aa: CASSLAGGLNEQFF
cdr3_nt: TGCGCCAGCAGCTTAGCGGGAGGGCTGAATGAGCAGTTCTTC

v_call: TRBV5-4
clone_size: NA
j_call: TRBJ2-3
d_call: NA
cdr3_aa: CASSLEVGPDTQYF
cdr3_nt: TGTGCCAGCAGCTTGGAGGTGGGGCCAGATACGCAGTATTTT

v_call: TRBV9
clone_size: NA
j_call: TRBJ1-1
d_call: NA
cdr3_aa: CASSREQPGMAFF
cdr3_nt: TGTGCCAGCAGCCGGGAGCAGCCCGGAATGGCTTTCTTT

v_call: TRBV9
clone_size: few
j_call: TRBJ2-7
d_call: NA
cdr3_aa: CASSVGVGEHYEQYF
cdr3_nt: TGTGCCAGCAGCGTAGGGGTAGGAGAACACTACGAGCAGTACTTC

v_call: TRBV9
clone_size: NA
j_call: TRBJ2-7
d_call: NA
cdr3_aa: CASSTRPESHSYEQYF
cdr3_nt: TGTGCCAGCAGCACTCGACCAGAATCTCACTCCTACGAGCAGTACTTC

v_call: TRBV6-5
clone_size: NA
j_call: TRBJ2-1
d_call: NA
cdr3_aa: CASSYRLARSYNEQFF
cdr3_nt: TGTGCCAGCAGTTACCGGCTAGCGCGGTCCTACAATGAGCAGTTCTTC

v_call: TRBV7-9
clone_size: few
j_call: TRBJ2-1
d_call: NA
cdr3_aa: CASSRRGRVDNEQFF
cdr3_nt: TGTGCCAGCAGCCGCAGAGGGAGAGTAGACAATGAGCAGTTCTTC

v_call: TRBV4-2
clone_size: NA
j_call: TRBJ2-7
d_call: NA
cdr3_aa: CASSQEAHYEQYF
cdr3_nt: TGTGCCAGCAGCCAAGAGGCCCACTACGAGCAGTACTTC

v_call: TRBV6-6
clone_size: few
j_call: TRBJ2-1
d_call: NA
cdr3_aa: CASSLQGVSYNEQFF
cdr3_nt: TGTGCCAGCAGTTTACAGGGCGTCTCCTACAATGAGCAGTTCTTC

v_call: TRBV19
clone_size: NA
j_call: TRBJ2-3
d_call: NA
cdr3_aa: CASSILRGTDTQYF
cdr3_nt: TGTGCCAGTAGTATCCTACGGGGCACAGATACGCAGTATTTT

v_call: TRBV19
clone_size: NA
j_call: TRBJ2-3
d_call: TRBD2
cdr3_aa: CASSIHGTSGRANTDTQYF
cdr3_nt: TGTGCCAGTAGTATCCACGGGACTAGCGGGAGGGCCAATACAGATACGCAGTATTTT

v_call: TRBV5-4
clone_size: NA
j_call: TRBJ2-7
d_call: TRBD2
cdr3_aa: CASGKSSGSYEQYF
cdr3_nt: TGTGCCAGCGGAAAATCTAGCGGGAGTTACGAGCAGTACTTC

v_call: TRBV7-3
clone_size: few
j_call: TRBJ2-5
d_call: NA
cdr3_aa: CASSLTVEETQYF
cdr3_nt: TGTGCCAGCAGCTTAACGGTGGAAGAGACCCAGTACTTC